This T cell receptor (beta chain) was identified during a study of T-cell memory formation after mild COVID-19. Broader study findings: Contracting clones localized mainly to CM and EM when CD4+ and mainly to EMRA when CD8+. Whether second-wave clones peaking at day 37 were SARS-CoV-2 specific went unconfirmed.

Comment on this clonotype: The antigen is not known.

Germline loops: CDR1 ENHRY, CDR2 SYGVKD. V lost 8 bases and J 6 bases, leaving 25 bases between the germline ends. This CDR3 is 17 amino acids long. 5'RACE, which relied on constant-segment primers, yielded TCR alpha and TCR beta cDNA libraries carrying sample barcodes and UMIs. TCRdb re-derived calls from the 5' RACE reads in MiXCR, one entry per CDR3 protein. The data contain around 450,000 distinct CDR3 sequences, around 19% of them singletons. Sequenced input: PBMCs or a T cell subset sorted from them (not recorded which). The rearrangement links TRBV10-3 to TRBJ2-2; D is possibly TRBD1 or TRBD2 (6 bases each). The TCR originated in an adult woman who had mild COVID-19 (a few samples of this study predate the infection). Cell type and time point are not known. This chain's CDR3 is CAIFPLGGANRSGELFF. The CDR3 DNA reads as TGTGCCATCTTCCCTTTGGGGGGCGCGAATAGGTCCGGGGAGCTGTTTTTT.